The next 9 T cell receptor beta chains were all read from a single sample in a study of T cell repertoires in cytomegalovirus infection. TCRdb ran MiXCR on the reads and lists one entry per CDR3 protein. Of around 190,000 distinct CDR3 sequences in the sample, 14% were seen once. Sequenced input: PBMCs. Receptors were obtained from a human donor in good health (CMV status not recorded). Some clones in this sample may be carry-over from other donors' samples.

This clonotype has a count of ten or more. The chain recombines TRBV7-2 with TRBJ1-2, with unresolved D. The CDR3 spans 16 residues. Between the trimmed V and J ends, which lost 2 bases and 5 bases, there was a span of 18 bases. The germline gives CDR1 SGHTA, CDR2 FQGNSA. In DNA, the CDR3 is TGTGCCAGCAGCTTATCCCGCCTTATGGACCTATATGGCTACACCTTC. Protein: CASSLSRLMDLYGYTF.

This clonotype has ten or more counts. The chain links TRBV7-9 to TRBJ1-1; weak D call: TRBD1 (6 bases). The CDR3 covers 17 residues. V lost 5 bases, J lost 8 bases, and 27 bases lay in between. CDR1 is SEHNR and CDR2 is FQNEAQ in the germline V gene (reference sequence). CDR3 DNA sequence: TGTGCCAGCAGCCCTCCCCTGGGGGCAGCCCCGTCGTCCGAAGCTTTCTTT. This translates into CASSPPLGAAPSSEAFF.

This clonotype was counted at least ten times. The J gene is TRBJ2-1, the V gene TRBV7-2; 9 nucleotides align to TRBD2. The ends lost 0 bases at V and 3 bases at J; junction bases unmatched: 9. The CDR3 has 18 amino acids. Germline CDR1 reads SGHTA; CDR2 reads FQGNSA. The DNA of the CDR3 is TGTGCCAGCAGCTTAGCTCACCGCGGGAGGGGGATCTACAATGAGCAGTTCTTC. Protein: CASSLAHRGRGIYNEQFF.

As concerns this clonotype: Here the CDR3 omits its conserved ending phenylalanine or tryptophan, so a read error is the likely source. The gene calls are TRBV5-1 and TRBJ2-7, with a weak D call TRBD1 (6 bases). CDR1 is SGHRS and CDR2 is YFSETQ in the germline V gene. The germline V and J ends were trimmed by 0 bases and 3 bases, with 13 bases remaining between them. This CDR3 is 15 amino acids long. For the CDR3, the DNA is TGCGCCAGCAGCTTGGAACAGGGCCTACTCTACGAGCAGTACATC. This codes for CASSLEQGLLYEQYI.

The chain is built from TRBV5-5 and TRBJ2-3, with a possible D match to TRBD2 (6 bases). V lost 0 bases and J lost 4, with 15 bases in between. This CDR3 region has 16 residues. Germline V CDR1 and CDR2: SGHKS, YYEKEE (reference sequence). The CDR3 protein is CASSLGPGGIADTQYF. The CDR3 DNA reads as TGTGCCAGCAGCTTGGGCCCAGGAGGGATCGCAGATACGCAGTATTTT.

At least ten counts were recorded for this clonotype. The CDR3 DNA reads TGTGCCAGCAGTTACCCAAAGGGCACGGGAACCTACGAGCAGTACTTC. Its translation: CASSYPKGTGTYEQYF. V is TRBV6-2 or TRBV6-3 and J is TRBJ2-7, with D possibly being TRBD2 (5 bases). This CDR3 comprises 16 residues. Trimming removed 2 bases from V and 2 bases from J, with 16 bases in between. CDR1 is MNHEY and CDR2 is SVGEGT in the germline V gene.

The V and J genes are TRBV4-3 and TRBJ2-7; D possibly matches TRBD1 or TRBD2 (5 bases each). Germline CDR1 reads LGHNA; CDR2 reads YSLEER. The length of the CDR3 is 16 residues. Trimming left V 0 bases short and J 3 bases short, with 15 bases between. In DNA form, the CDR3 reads TGCGCCAGCAGCCAAGATCGGTCGGGACCTGTCTACGAGCAGTACTTC. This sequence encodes CASSQDRSGPVYEQYF.

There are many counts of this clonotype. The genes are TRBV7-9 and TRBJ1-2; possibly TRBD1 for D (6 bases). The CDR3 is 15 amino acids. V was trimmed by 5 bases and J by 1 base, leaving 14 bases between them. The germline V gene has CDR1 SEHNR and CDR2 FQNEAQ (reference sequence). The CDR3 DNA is TGTGCCAGCAGCCCCTCAGGGGTCGTTAACTATGGCTACACCTTC. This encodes CASSPSGVVNYGYTF.

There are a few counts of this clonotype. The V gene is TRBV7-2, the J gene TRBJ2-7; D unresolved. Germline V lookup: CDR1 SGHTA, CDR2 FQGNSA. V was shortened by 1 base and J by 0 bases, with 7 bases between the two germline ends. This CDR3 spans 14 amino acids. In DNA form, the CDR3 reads TGTGCCAGCAGCTTAGTACAGACCTCCTACGAGCAGTACTTC. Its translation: CASSLVQTSYEQYF.